The 29 T cell receptor beta chains below were found in one sample sequenced in a study of graft-versus-host responses after intestinal transplantation listed by TCRdb under 2021. In the paper's terms, the time point label means: cells obtained before transplantation from donor or recipient. These receptors lack a known antigen. The library was prepared using the immunoSEQ multiplex PCR assay. TCRdb took over this immuneACCESS table, retaining in-frame rearrangements with V and J assigned. Such tables are incomplete; in checked studies, under half of the missing clones stem from an unresolved V gene, and the remainder is unexplained. This sample holds roughly 120,000 clones; 80% to 95% were observed only once. Of the sample, around 0.12% falls within the top ten clones. This sample comprised unstimulated CD4+ T cells sorted from spleen or lymph node cells, obtained before intestinal transplant. Receptors originate from a human donor who received an intestinal transplant.

The count of this clone is one. The genes are TRBV7-9 and TRBJ1-4; D gene ambiguous. The V and J ends lost 5 bases and 3 bases respectively, with 10 bases between them. CDR1 is SEHNR, CDR2 FQNEAQ, per germline (reference sequence). This CDR3 comprises 14 residues. The CDR3 loop is CASSRGVANEKLFF. Here the CDR3 DNA reads TGTGCCAGCAGCCGCGGGGTCGCTAATGAAAAACTGTTTTTT.

This clone turned up a few times. The chain joins TRBV7-9 to TRBJ1-4, with D possibly being TRBD1 (5 bases). The CDR3 length is 15 residues. Trimming removed 3 bases at V and 5 bases at J, with 13 bases between. Germline V gives CDR1 SEHNR, CDR2 FQNEAQ (reference sequence). CDR3 sequence: CASSLGGTVNEKLFF. The CDR3 DNA reads TGTGCCAGCAGCTTGGGTGGGACGGTGAATGAAAAACTGTTTTTT.

J is TRBJ2-3 and V is TRBV5-1; TRBD2 agrees at 9 bases. CDR1 is SGHRS and CDR2 is YFSETQ in the germline V gene. There are 14 residues in the CDR3. V gave up 2 bases and J gave up 6 bases; unmatched junction bases: 4. CDR3 sequence: CASSFEREADTQYF. DNA for the CDR3: TGCGCCAGCAGCTTTGAGCGGGAGGCGGATACGCAGTATTTT.

V and J are TRBV27 and TRBJ2-1; TRBD2 matches 11 bases. V shed 6 bases and J 3 bases; nucleotides not matched to a gene: 4. CDR1 and CDR2 (germline): MNHEY, SMNVEV (reference sequence). The CDR3 contains 15 residues. The DNA for the CDR3 is TGTGCCAGCAGACCCGGGACTAGCGGCTACAATGAGCAGTTCTTC. Translating gives CASRPGTSGYNEQFF.

This chain joins TRBV27 and TRBJ1-4, with D maybe TRBD1 (6 bases). V was cut by 5 bases and J by 3 bases, with 13 bases left in between. CDR1 and CDR2 from the germline V gene are MNHEY and SMNVEV (reference sequence). The CDR3 runs 15 residues. Here the CDR3 DNA reads TGTGCCAGCAGTACAACAGGGTGGGCTAATGAAAAACTGTTTTTT. Amino acid sequence: CASSTTGWANEKLFF.

The gene calls are TRBV5-1 and TRBJ2-1; 8 bases are shared with TRBD2. Losses at the gene ends were 2 bases for V and 7 bases for J; bases not matched to a gene: 5. The CDR3 runs to 14 residues. Per germline, CDR1 SGHRS and CDR2 YFSETQ. In nucleotides, the CDR3 is TGCGCCAGCAGCTTCGACGGGAGGGGGAATGAGCAGTTCTTC. Translation: CASSFDGRGNEQFF.

V usage is TRBV7-3 and J usage is TRBJ2-6; 8 positions match TRBD1. CDR1 and CDR2 from the germline V gene are SGHTA and FQGTGA. V trimming: 8 bases; J trimming: 1 base; junction bases outside the gene matches: 7. This CDR3 spans 16 amino acids. The DNA for the CDR3 is TGTGCCAGCCTTATCCAGGGGGCGTCTGGGGCCAACGTCCTGACTTTC. It is translated as CASLIQGASGANVLTF.

The V and J genes are TRBV6-5 and TRBJ1-1, with D unclear. Trimming took 2 bases from V and 8 from J, leaving 15 bases between them. Germline values: CDR1 MNHEY, CDR2 SVGAGI. This CDR3 is 14 amino acids long. CDR3 loop: CASSYLAGGWEAFF. DNA of the CDR3: TGTGCCAGCAGTTACCTGGCGGGAGGGTGGGAAGCTTTCTTT.

This sequence joins TRBV5-1 and TRBJ2-5, with D unclear. The CDR3 totals 14 residues. Looked up from germline, CDR1 is SGHRS and CDR2 is YFSETQ. With 0 bases removed from V and 5 bases from J, the gap between germline ends came to 11 bases. The DNA of the CDR3 is TGCGCCAGCAGCTTGGGAGTGGGAATGGAGACCCAGTACTTC. Translation gives CASSLGVGMETQYF. Drawing the rest from reference TRBV5-1 and TRBJ2-5, the complete variable domain is KAGVTQTPRYLIKTRGQQVTLSCSPISGHRSVSWYQQTPGQGLQFLFEYFSETQRNKGNFPGRFSGRQFSNSRSEMNVSTLELGDSALYLCASSLGVGMETQYFGPGTRLLVL.

The gene calls are TRBV9 and TRBJ2-2; 13 bases line up with TRBD2. This CDR3 region has 18 residues. The germline V gene encodes CDR1 SGDLS and CDR2 YYNGEE. The J segment lost 3 bases and the V segment lost 2 bases, leaving 7 bases of the junction unmatched. CDR3 in DNA: TGTGCCAGCAGCGTCGGACTAGCGGGAGTTTCGGACACCGGGGAGCTGTTTTTT. This gives the protein CASSVGLAGVSDTGELFF.

The gene calls are TRBV30 and TRBJ1-5; D gene ambiguous. Germline CDR1 and CDR2: GTSNPN and SVGIG (reference sequence). CDR3 length equals 16 residues. With 1 base removed from V and 0 bases from J, the gap between germline ends came to 13 bases. As DNA, the CDR3 is TGTGCCTGGAGTGGGGGATGGACTAATAGCAATCAGCCCCAGCATTTT. This codes for CAWSGGWTNSNQPQHF. Filled out from reference TRBV30 and TRBJ1-5, the complete variable domain reads SQTIHQWPATLVQPVGSPLSLECTVEGTSNPNLYWYRQAAGRGLQLLFYSVGIGQISSEVPQNLSASRPQDRQFILSSKKLLLSDSGFYLCAWSGGWTNSNQPQHFGDGTRLSIL.

The rearrangement uses TRBV19 and TRBJ2-1, with 9 bases aligning to TRBD2. With V trimmed by 3 bases and J by 2 bases, 14 bases remained unmatched. The CDR3 sequence is 19 residues long. The germline V gene encodes CDR1 LNHDA and CDR2 SQIVND (reference sequence). The DNA for the CDR3 is TGTGCCAGTAGTATGCTGGGTGGTAGCGGGAGTTTGGCCTACAATGAGCAGTTCTTC. It is translated as CASSMLGGSGSLAYNEQFF.

The chain employs TRBV27 and TRBJ2-7, with 9 bases that match TRBD1. Trimming at V came to 6 bases and at J to 6 bases, leaving 15 bases not matched to a gene. The length of the CDR3 is 16 residues. Germline CDR1 and CDR2: MNHEY and SMNVEV (reference sequence). The CDR3 spells CASSSLAGTGTSEQYF. CDR3 bases: TGTGCCAGCAGCTCCCTCGCCGGGACAGGGACTTCCGAGCAGTACTTC.

This clone was found a few times. The chain couples TRBV28 to TRBJ2-7; D gene unclear. CDR3 length: 12 amino acids. Trimming pared 5 bases from V and 5 bases from J, leaving 10 bases between. Germline-derived CDR1 and CDR2 are MDHEN and SYDVKM. In DNA, the CDR3 is TGTGCCAGCAGTCCCCGCCCCCACGAGCAGTACTTC. Residues: CASSPRPHEQYF.

The chain employs TRBV29-1 and TRBJ1-2, with a possible D match to TRBD1 (5 bases). The CDR3 sequence is 12 residues long. Trimming shortened V by 4 bases and J by 5 bases, and 11 bases separated the two germline ends. The germline V gene encodes CDR1 SQVTM and CDR2 ANQGSEA. The CDR3 loop reads CSVGGVGYGYTF. The CDR3 DNA reads as TGCAGCGTTGGGGGGGTCGGGTATGGCTACACCTTC.

The rearrangement links TRBV2 to TRBJ2-5; 8 bases are shared with TRBD1. Germline V gene lookup returns CDR1 SNHLY and CDR2 FYNNEI. The CDR3 is 13 amino acids. V gave up 6 bases and J gave up 2 bases; unmatched junction bases: 2. For the CDR3, the DNA is TGTGCCAGCAGAAGGACAGGGCAAGAGACCCAGTACTTC. It codes for CASRRTGQETQYF.

This sequence joins TRBV5-1 and TRBJ1-1; D gene uncertain. Germline V lookup: CDR1 SGHRS, CDR2 YFSETQ. This CDR3 region has 15 residues. Trimming removed 7 bases from V and 5 bases from J, with 21 bases in between. The CDR3 sequence: CASGSTATPETEAFF. CDR3 nucleotide sequence: TGCGCCAGCGGCTCCACCGCCACCCCCGAGACTGAAGCTTTCTTT.

In this sample, this clone turned up once. The V gene is TRBV18, the J gene TRBJ1-1; maybe TRBD1 (5 bases). This CDR3 spans 12 amino acids. Germline values: CDR1 KGHSH, CDR2 LQKENI. V was trimmed by 4 bases and J by 7 bases, leaving 10 bases between them. The CDR3 protein is CASSLGRVEAFF. The CDR3, as DNA: TGTGCCAGCTCACTGGGACGGGTTGAAGCTTTCTTT.

The chain joins TRBV11-3 to TRBJ2-5, with D perhaps TRBD1 or TRBD2 (5 bases each). This CDR3 spans 15 amino acids. Trimming removed 1 base at V and 5 bases at J, with 14 bases between. The V gene's germline CDR1 is SGHNT and CDR2 YENEEA. CDR3 bases: TGTGCCAGCAGCTTAGCTGGGGGTACGGGGGAGACCCAGTACTTC. The encoded protein is CASSLAGGTGETQYF. Filled out from reference TRBV11-3 and TRBJ2-5, the complete variable domain reads EAGVVQSPRYKIIEKKQPVAFWCNPISGHNTLYWYLQNLGQGPELLIRYENEEAVDDSQLPKDRFSAERLKGVDSTLKIQPAELGDSAVYLCASSLAGGTGETQYFGPGTRLLVL.

The chain couples TRBV18 to TRBJ1-3, with D unclear. The CDR3 covers 14 residues. Trimming pared 3 bases from V and 0 bases from J, leaving 6 bases between. Germline assignment: CDR1 KGHSH and CDR2 LQKENI. The CDR3 region is CASSPEVSGNTIYF. The CDR3 DNA reads TGTGCCAGCTCACCGGAGGTCTCTGGAAACACCATATATTTT.

This clone was seen a single time. This rearrangement joins TRBV6-1 to TRBJ2-5; TRBD2 aligns across 8 bases. This CDR3 region has 11 residues. V gave up 6 bases and J gave up 13 bases; unmatched junction bases: 7. CDR1 and CDR2 from the germline V gene are MNHNS and SASEGT. The CDR3 coding sequence is TGTGCCAGCAGCTTACGGGGGGGGTCGTACTTC. Translating it yields CASSLRGGSYF.

The chain recombines TRBV11-1 with TRBJ1-5, with unresolved D. This CDR3 has 15 residues. V lost 7 bases, J lost 7 bases, and 20 bases lay in between. Germline V gives CDR1 SGHAT, CDR2 FQDESV (reference sequence). CDR3 in DNA: TGTGCCAGCACCCCAAGCGGAAGGGCCGGGCAGCCCCAGCATTTT. Protein: CASTPSGRAGQPQHF.

A word on this clone: At the DNA level, this CDR3 is encoded by other sequences in the same sample as well. The chain has TRBV30 and TRBJ1-1; no clear D gene. This CDR3 comprises 12 residues. Between the trimmed V and J ends, which lost 0 bases and 0 bases, there was a span of 2 bases. CDR1 and CDR2 from the germline V gene are GTSNPN and SVGIG (reference sequence). CDR3 loop: CAWSVMNTEAFF. The DNA for the CDR3 is TGTGCCTGGAGTGTGATGAACACTGAAGCTTTCTTT.

This clone has only a few counts. This sequence joins TRBV5-1 and TRBJ2-7, with TRBD1 matching 7 bases. Per the germline V gene, CDR1 is SGHRS and CDR2 is YFSETQ. V gave up 4 bases and J gave up 2 bases; unmatched junction bases: 3. The CDR3 has 13 amino acids. CDR3 nucleotide sequence: TGCGCCAGCAGCCTGACAGGGCCCTACGAGCAGTACTTC. Its translation is CASSLTGPYEQYF. Supplemented by reference TRBV5-1 and TRBJ2-7, the full variable domain reads KAGVTQTPRYLIKTRGQQVTLSCSPISGHRSVSWYQQTPGQGLQFLFEYFSETQRNKGNFPGRFSGRQFSNSRSEMNVSTLELGDSALYLCASSLTGPYEQYFGPGTRLTVT.

V and J are TRBV20-1 and TRBJ1-2, with D uncertain. The CDR3 sequence is 11 residues long. Deletions cut 5 bases from V and 1 base from J, with 5 bases between. Germline lookup yields CDR1 DFQATT and CDR2 SNEGSKA (reference sequence). CDR3 coding DNA: TGCAGTGCTCAAGATAACTATGGCTACACCTTC. This encodes CSAQDNYGYTF.

This clone was counted between two and nine times. The rearrangement uses TRBV19 and TRBJ2-7, with D tentatively TRBD1 (6 bases). V was shortened by 5 bases and J by 5 bases, with 10 bases between the two germline ends. Germline assignment: CDR1 LNHDA and CDR2 SQIVND (reference sequence). CDR3 length: 12 amino acids. The CDR3 protein is CASSRQGNEQYF. DNA of the CDR3: TGTGCCAGTAGTCGCCAGGGGAACGAGCAGTACTTC.

The genes are TRBV18 and TRBJ1-3; no clear D. Looked up from germline, CDR1 is KGHSH and CDR2 is LQKENI. This CDR3 is built from 16 residues. Trimming stripped 3 bases from V and 0 bases from J, with 12 bases between. The chain's CDR3 is CASSPLGSDSGNTIYF. The CDR3 region has the DNA TGTGCCAGCTCACCGCTCGGATCCGACTCTGGAAACACCATATATTTT.

The chain uses TRBV5-1 and TRBJ1-1, with D tentatively TRBD1 (5 bases). With 10 bases removed from V and 1 base from J, the gap between germline ends came to 14 bases. The germline gives CDR1 SGHRS, CDR2 YFSETQ. This CDR3 spans 13 amino acids. The CDR3 nucleotides are TGCGCCGCAGGATCAGACAGGAACACTGAAGCTTTCTTT. Its protein product is CAAGSDRNTEAFF.

The chain is built from TRBV28 and TRBJ1-1; the D gene is possibly TRBD1 (6 bases). This CDR3 has 14 amino acids. Germline values: CDR1 MDHEN, CDR2 SYDVKM. Trimming took off 6 bases at V and 0 bases at J, with 11 bases between the two ends. In DNA form, the CDR3 reads TGTGCCAGCAGCACGGGACACCTGAACACTGAAGCTTTCTTT. Its translation is CASSTGHLNTEAFF.